This T cell receptor (beta chain) was sequenced in a study of siplizumab effects on memory and regulatory T cells. Study-level results: Naive T cells seemed more diverse than memory cells and seemed major alloresponse contributors.

Produced via immunoSEQ multiplex PCR; TCRdb's table is partial and in-frame only. The sample has 85,000 to 95,000 clones, approximately 95% seen once. On this clone itself: The antigen is undetermined.

This CDR3 is built from 14 residues. The ends were cut back, 5 bases at V and 7 bases at J, with 17 bases in the middle. Germline CDR1 MNHEY, CDR2 SMNVEV (reference sequence). The sequenced material came from non-Treg CD4+ T cells sorted from blood. The V gene is TRBV27, the J gene TRBJ2-5, with D uncertain. The receptor was isolated from a human donor in good health. The CDR3 sequence: CASSPTMQVGTQYF. For the CDR3, the DNA is TGTGCCAGCAGTCCGACCATGCAGGTGGGGACCCAGTACTTC.